This entry concerns a single T cell receptor beta chain. Between the trimmed V and J ends, which lost 5 bases and 1 base, there was a span of 13 bases. Germline lookup yields CDR1 MGHDK and CDR2 SYGVNS. This CDR3 has 15 residues. The sample is drawn from a study of Tregs in tolerant kidney transplant recipients. Assay: immunoSEQ multiplex PCR; the TCRdb copy retains only in-frame clones and omits some. The sample carries approximately 90,000 clones, around 94% recorded once. Sequencing was carried out using CD8+ T cells from blood. This sequence originates from a human donor in good health. The chain joins TRBV25-1 to TRBJ2-3; D is perhaps TRBD2 (6 bases). CDR3 protein: CASSPPGLRTDTQYF. The CDR3 DNA reads TGTGCCAGCAGTCCGCCGGGACTTCGCACAGATACGCAGTATTTT. The full variable domain, completed using reference TRBV25-1 and TRBJ2-3, is EADIYQTPRYLVIGTGKKITLECSQTMGHDKMYWYQQDPGMELHLIHYSYGVNSTEKGDLSSESTVSRIRTEHFPLTLESARPSHTSQYLCASSPPGLRTDTQYFGPGTRLTVL.